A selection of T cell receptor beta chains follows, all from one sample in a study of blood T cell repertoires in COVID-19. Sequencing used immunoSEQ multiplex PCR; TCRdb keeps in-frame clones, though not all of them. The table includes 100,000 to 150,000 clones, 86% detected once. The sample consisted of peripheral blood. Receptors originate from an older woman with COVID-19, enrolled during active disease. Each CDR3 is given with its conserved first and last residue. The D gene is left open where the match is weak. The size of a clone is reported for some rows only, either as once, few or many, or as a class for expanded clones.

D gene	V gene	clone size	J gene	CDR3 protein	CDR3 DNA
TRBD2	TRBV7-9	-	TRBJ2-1	CASSLAGGVDEQFF	TGTGCCAGCAGTCTAGCGGGGGGCGTCGATGAGCAGTTCTTC
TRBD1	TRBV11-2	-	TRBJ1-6	CASRQGGESPLHF	TGTGCCAGCAGACAGGGGGGCGAATCACCCCTCCACTTT
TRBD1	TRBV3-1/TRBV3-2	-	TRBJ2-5	CASSRGTGRETQYF	TGTGCCAGCAGCCGGGGGACAGGGAGGGAGACCCAGTACTTC
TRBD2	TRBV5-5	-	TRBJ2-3	CASSFTSGGATDTQYF	TGTGCCAGCAGCTTTACTAGCGGGGGGGCTACAGATACGCAGTATTTT
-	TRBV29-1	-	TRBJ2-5	CSVEKQGGPGGETQYF	TGCAGCGTTGAAAAACAGGGGGGCCCGGGGGGAGAGACCCAGTACTTC
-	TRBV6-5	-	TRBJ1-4	CAIEPGARGEKLFF	TGTGCCATCGAACCAGGGGCAAGGGGTGAAAAACTGTTTTTT
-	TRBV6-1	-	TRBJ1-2	CASSEFRGMGGYTF	TGTGCCAGCAGTGAATTTAGAGGGATGGGTGGCTACACCTTC
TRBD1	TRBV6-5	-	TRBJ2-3	CASRAGTGRTDTQYF	TGTGCCAGCAGAGCCGGGACAGGTCGAACAGATACGCAGTATTTT
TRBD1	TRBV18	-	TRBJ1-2	CASSPKGQYGYTF	TGTGCCAGCTCACCGAAGGGACAGTATGGCTACACCTTC
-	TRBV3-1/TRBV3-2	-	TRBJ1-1	CASSQDRPGTEAFF	TGTGCCAGCAGCCAAGATCGACCGGGCACTGAAGCTTTCTTT
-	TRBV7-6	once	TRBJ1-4	CASSSRGGGEKLFF	TGTGCCAGCAGCTCGCGGGGAGGGGGTGAAAAACTGTTTTTT
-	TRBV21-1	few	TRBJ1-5	CASSKKGRGIEPQHF	TGTGCCAGCAGCAAAAAGGGCAGGGGGATTGAGCCCCAGCATTTT
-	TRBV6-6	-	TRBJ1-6	CASRGTRTDNSPLHF	TGTGCCAGCAGGGGAACTAGGACAGATAATTCACCCCTCCACTTT
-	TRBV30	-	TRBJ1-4	CAWIPPHRANEKLFF	TGTGCCTGGATCCCCCCCCACAGGGCTAATGAAAAACTGTTTTTT
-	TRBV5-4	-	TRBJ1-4	CASSLVGDGSEKLFF	TGTGCCAGCAGCTTGGTGGGAGATGGAAGTGAAAAACTGTTTTTT
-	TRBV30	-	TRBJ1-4	CAWSPTRWNEKLFF	TGTGCCTGGAGCCCGACACGATGGAATGAAAAACTGTTTTTT
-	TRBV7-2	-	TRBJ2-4	CASSPGLNKNIQYF	TGTGCCAGCAGCCCAGGGTTGAACAAAAACATTCAGTACTTC
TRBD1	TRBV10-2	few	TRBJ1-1	CASSEVKVGQMNTEAFF	TGCGCCAGCAGTGAAGTTAAAGTGGGACAGATGAACACTGAAGCTTTCTTT
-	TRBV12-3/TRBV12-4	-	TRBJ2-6	CASSPSGANVLTF	TGTGCCAGCAGCCCATCTGGGGCCAACGTCCTGACTTTC
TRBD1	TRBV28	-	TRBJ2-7	CASSWTGNTYEQYF	TGTGCCAGCAGTTGGACAGGGAACACCTACGAGCAGTACTTC
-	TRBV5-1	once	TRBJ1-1	CASSPVLGASNTEAFF	TGCGCCAGCAGCCCAGTACTGGGGGCGAGTAACACTGAAGCTTTCTTT
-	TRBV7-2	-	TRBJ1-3	CASSLDQVSGNTIYF	TGTGCCAGCAGCTTAGATCAGGTGTCCGGAAACACCATATATTTT
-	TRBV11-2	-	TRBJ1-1	CASSLDRGGGAFF	TGTGCCAGCAGCTTAGATCGGGGCGGGGGAGCTTTCTTT
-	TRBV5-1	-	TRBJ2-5	CASQPLQAYQETQYF	TGCGCCAGTCAACCCCTTCAGGCTTACCAAGAGACCCAGTACTTC
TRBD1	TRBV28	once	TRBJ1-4	CASRRTGGHLELFF	TGTGCCAGCAGGAGGACAGGCGGCCACCTCGAGCTGTTTTTT
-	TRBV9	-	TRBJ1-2	CASSVATPGHSLLPNYGYTF	TGTGCCAGCAGCGTAGCTACCCCGGGACACTCACTACTACCTAACTATGGCTACACCTTC